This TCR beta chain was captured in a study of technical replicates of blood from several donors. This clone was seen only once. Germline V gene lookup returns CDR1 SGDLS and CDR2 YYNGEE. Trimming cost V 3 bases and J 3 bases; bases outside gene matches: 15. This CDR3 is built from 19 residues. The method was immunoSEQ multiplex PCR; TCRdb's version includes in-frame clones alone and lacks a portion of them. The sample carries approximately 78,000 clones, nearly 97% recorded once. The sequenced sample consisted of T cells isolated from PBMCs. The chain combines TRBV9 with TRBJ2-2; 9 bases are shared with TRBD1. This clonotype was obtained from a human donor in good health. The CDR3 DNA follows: TGTGCCAGCAGCGGAACGGGACAGGGCAATACAGGGGACACCGGGGAGCTGTTTTTT. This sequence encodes CASSGTGQGNTGDTGELFF.